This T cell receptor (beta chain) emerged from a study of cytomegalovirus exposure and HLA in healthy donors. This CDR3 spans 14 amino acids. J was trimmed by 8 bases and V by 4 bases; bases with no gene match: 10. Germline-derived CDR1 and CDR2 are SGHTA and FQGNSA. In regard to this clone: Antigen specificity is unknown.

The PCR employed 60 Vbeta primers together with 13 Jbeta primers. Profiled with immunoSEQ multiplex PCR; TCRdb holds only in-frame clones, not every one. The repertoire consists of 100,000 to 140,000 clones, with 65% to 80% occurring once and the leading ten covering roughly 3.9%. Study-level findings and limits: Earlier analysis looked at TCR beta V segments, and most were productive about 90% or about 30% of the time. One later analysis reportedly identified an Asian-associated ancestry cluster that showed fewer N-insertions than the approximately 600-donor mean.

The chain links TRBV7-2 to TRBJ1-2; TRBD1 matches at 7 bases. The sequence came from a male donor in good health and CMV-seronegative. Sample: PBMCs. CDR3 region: CASSYRDSPRGYTF. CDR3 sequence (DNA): TGTGCCAGCAGCTATCGGGACAGTCCTCGGGGCTACACCTTC.